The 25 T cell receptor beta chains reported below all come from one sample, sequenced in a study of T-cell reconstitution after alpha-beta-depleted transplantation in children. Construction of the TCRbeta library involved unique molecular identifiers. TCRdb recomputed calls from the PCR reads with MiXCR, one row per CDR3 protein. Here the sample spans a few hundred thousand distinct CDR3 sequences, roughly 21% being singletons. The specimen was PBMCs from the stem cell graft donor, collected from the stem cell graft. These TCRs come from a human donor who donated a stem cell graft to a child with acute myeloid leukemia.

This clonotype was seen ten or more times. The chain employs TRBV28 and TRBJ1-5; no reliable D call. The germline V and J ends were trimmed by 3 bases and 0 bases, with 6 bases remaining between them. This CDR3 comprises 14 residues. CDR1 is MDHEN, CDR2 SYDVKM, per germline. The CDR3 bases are TGTGCCAGCAGTTTCCAGAGTAGCAATCAGCCCCAGCATTTT. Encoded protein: CASSFQSSNQPQHF.

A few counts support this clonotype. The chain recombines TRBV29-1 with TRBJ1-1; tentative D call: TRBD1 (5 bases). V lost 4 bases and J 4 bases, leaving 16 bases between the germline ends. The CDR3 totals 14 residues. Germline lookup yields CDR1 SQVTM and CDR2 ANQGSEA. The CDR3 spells CSVATSGMGTEAFF. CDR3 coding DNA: TGCAGCGTTGCAACATCAGGGATGGGCACTGAAGCTTTCTTT. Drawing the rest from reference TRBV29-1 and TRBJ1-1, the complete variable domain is SAVISQKPSRDICQRGTSLTIQCQVDSQVTMMFWYRQQPGQSLTLIATANQGSEATYESGFVIDKFPISRPNLTFSTLTVSNMSPEDSSIYLCSVATSGMGTEAFFGQGTRLTVV.

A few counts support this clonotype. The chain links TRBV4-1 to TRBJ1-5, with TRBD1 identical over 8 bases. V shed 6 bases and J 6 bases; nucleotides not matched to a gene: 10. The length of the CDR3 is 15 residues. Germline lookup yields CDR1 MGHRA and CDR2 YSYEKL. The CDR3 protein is CASSYTGGIGQPQHF. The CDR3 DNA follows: TGCGCCAGCAGTTATACAGGGGGAATAGGTCAGCCCCAGCATTTT.

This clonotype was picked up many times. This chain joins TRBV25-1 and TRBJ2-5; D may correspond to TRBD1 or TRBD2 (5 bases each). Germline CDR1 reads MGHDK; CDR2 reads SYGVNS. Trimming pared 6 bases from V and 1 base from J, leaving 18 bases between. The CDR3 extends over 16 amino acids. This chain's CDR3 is CASSGTRPKVQETQYF. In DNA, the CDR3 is TGTGCCAGCAGCGGGACCCGTCCGAAAGTCCAAGAGACCCAGTACTTC.

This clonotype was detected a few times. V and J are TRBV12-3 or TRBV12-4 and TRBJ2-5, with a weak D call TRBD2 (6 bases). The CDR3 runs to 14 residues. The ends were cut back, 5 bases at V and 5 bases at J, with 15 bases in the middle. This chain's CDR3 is CASSPRLVYETQYF. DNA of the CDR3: TGTGCCAGCAGTCCCAGACTAGTCTATGAGACCCAGTACTTC.

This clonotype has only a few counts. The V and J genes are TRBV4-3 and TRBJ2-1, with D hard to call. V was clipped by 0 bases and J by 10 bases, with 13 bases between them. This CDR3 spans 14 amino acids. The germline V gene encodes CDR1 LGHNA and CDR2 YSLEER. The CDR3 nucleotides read TGCGCCAGCAGCCAAGAATCCCTGGGTGCGGAGCAGTTCTTC. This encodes CASSQESLGAEQFF.

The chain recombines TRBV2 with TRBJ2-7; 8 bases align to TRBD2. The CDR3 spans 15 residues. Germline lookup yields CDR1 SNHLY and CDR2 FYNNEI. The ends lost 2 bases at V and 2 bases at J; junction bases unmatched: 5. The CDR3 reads CASSEQGTRPYEQYF. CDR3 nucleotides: TGTGCCAGCAGTGAACAAGGGACTAGACCCTACGAGCAGTACTTC.

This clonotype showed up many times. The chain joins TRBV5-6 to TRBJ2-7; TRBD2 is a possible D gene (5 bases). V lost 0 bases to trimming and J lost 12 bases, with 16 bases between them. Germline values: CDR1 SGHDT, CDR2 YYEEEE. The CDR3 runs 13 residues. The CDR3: CASSLGLAGVRYF. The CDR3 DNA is TGTGCCAGCAGCTTGGGCCTAGCTGGAGTTCGGTACTTC.

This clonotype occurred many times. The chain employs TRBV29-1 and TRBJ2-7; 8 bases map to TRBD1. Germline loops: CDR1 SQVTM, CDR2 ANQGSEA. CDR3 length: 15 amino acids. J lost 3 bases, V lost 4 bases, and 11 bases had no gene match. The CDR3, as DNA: TGCAGCGTTGCCTTCCGGGACAGGTCTTTCTACGAGCAGTACTTC. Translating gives CSVAFRDRSFYEQYF.

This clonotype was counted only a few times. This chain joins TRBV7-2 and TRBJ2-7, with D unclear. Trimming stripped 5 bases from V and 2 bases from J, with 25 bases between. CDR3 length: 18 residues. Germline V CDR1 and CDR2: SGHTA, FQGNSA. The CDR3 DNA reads TGTGCCAGCAGCCCTGCAGTGGGCACGAGCGTAAAACCCTACGAGCAGTACTTC. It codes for CASSPAVGTSVKPYEQYF.

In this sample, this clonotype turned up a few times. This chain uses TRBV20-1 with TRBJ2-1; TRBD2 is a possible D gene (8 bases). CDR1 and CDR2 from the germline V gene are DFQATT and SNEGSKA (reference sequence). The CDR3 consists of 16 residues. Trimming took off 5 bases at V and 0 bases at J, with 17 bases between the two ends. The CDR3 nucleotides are TGCAGTGCTGAAGGGGGCGGGAGGCTCTCCTACAATGAGCAGTTCTTC. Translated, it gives CSAEGGGRLSYNEQFF.

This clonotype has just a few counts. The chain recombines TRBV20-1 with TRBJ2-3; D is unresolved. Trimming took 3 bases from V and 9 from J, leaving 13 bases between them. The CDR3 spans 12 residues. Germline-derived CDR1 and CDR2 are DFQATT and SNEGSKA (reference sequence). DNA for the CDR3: TGCAGTGCTAGGGGAATATCGAGAACGCAGTATTTT. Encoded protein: CSARGISRTQYF.

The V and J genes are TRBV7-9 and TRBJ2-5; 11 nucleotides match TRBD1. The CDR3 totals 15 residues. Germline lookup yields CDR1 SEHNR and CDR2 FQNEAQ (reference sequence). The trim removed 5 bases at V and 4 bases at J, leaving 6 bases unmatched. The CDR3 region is CASSPRTGGGETQYF. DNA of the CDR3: TGTGCCAGCAGCCCACGGACAGGGGGCGGAGAGACCCAGTACTTC.

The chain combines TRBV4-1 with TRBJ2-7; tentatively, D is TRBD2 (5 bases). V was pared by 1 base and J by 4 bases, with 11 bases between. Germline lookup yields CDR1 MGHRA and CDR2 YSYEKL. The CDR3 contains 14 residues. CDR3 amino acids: CASSQGSGGYEQYF. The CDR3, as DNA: TGCGCCAGCAGCCAAGGATCCGGCGGGTACGAGCAGTACTTC.

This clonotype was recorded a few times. The CDR3 bases are TGCAGTGCTCTTCATAGCGGGAGTCCCTCCTACGAGCAGTACTTC. Translation gives CSALHSGSPSYEQYF. The genes are TRBV20-1 and TRBJ2-7; 9 bases map to TRBD2. J was trimmed by 0 bases and V by 5 bases; bases with no gene match: 8. Germline lookup yields CDR1 DFQATT and CDR2 SNEGSKA (reference sequence). The CDR3 totals 15 residues.

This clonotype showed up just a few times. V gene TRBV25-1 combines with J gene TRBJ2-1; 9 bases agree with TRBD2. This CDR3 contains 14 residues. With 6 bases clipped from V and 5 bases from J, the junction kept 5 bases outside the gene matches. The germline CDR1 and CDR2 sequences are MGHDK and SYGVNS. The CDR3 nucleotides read TGTGCCAGCAGGCTAGCGGGACGTGACAATGAGCAGTTCTTC. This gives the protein CASRLAGRDNEQFF.

The CDR3 loop reads CAIKYSGSEYEQYF. DNA for the CDR3: TGTGCCATCAAATATAGCGGGAGCGAGTACGAGCAGTACTTC. The J gene is TRBJ2-7, the V gene TRBV10-3; TRBD2 matches 9 bases. CDR1 is ENHRY, CDR2 SYGVKD, per germline. J lost 4 bases, V lost 7 bases, and 8 bases had no gene match. This CDR3 spans 14 amino acids.

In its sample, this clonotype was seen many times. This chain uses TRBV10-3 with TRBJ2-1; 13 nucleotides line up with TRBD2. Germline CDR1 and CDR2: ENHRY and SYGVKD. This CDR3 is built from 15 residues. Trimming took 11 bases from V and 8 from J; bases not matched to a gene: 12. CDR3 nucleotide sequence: TGTGCCGTAGGGACTAGCGGGATGGGGGGCGATGAGCAGTTCTTC. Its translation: CAVGTSGMGGDEQFF.

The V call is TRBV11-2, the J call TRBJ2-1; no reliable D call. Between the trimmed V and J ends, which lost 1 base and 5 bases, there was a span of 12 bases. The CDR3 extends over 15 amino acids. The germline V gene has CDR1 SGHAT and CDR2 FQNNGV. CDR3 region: CASSLVLGGDNEQFF. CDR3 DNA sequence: TGTGCCAGCAGCTTAGTCCTAGGTGGGGACAATGAGCAGTTCTTC.

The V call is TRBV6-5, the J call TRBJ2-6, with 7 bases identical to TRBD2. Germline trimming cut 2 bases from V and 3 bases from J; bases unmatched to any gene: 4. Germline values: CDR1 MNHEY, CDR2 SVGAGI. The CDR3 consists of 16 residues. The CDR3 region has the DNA TGTGCCAGCAGTTACCTGACTAGCTTTGGGGCCAACGTCCTGACTTTC. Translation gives CASSYLTSFGANVLTF.

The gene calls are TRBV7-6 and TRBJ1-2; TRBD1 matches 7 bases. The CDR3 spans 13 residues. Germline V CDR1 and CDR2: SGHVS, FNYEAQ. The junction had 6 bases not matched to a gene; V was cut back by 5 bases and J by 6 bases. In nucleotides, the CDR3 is TGTGCCAGCAGCCCTACGACAGGGCATGGCTACACCTTC. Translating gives CASSPTTGHGYTF.

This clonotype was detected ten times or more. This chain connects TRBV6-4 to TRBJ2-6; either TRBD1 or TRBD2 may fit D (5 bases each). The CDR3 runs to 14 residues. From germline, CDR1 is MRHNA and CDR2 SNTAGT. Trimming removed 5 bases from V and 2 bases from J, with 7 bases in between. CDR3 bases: TGTGCCAGCAGTCCGGGGCCTGGGGCCAACGTCCTGACTTTC. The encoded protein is CASSPGPGANVLTF.

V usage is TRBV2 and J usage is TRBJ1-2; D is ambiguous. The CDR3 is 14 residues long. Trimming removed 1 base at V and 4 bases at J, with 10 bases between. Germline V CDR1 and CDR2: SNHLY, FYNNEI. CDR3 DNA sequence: TGTGCCAGCAGTGAAGGCGCGACGATCTATGGCTACACCTTC. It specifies CASSEGATIYGYTF.

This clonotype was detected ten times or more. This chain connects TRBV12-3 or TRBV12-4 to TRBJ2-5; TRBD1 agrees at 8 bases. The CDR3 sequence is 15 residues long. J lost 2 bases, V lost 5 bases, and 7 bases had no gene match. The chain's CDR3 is CASSRTGSEQETQYF. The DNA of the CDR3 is TGTGCCAGCAGTCGGACAGGGAGCGAACAAGAGACCCAGTACTTC.

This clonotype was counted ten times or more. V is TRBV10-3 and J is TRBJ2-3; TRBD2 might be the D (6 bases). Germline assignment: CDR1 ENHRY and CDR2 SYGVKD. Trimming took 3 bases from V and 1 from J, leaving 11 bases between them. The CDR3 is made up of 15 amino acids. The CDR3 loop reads CAISDPGTRTDTQYF. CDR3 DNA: TGTGCCATCAGTGACCCAGGGACTCGCACAGATACGCAGTATTTT.